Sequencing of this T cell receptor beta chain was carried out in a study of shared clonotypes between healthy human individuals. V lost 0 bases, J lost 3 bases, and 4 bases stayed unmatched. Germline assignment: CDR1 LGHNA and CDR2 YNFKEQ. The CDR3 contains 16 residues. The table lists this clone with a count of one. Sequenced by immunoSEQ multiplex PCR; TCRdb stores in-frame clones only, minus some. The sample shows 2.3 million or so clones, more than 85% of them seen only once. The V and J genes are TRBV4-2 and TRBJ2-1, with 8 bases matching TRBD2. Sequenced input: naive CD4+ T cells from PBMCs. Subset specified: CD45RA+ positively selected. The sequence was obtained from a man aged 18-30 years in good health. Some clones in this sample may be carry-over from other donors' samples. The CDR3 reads CASSQESGLDYNEQFF. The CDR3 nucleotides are TGTGCCAGCAGCCAAGAGTCGGGACTAGACTACAATGAGCAGTTCTTC.